Included here is one T cell receptor beta chain sequence, with context. The target antigen is unknown. This record belongs to a study of PD-1 blockade in classical Hodgkin lymphoma. For the study at large: Patients in the cohort were put on intravenous nivolumab, 3 mg/kg every 2 weeks.

Relapse after autologous stem cell transplantation occurred in every patient, and brentuximab vedotin exposure varied. V was pared by 4 bases and J by 1 base, with 9 bases of the junction left unmatched. The CDR3 contains 16 residues. The germline CDR1 and CDR2 sequences are SQVTM and ANQGSEA. The study's findings and limits: Patients were excluded if nivolumab began under 1 year after ASCT (the autologous transplant). TCR diversity in CD4+, not CD8+, cells rose significantly by C4D1. The study reported lower baseline TCR diversity in newly diagnosed patients than in healthy donors.

Data came from immunoSEQ multiplex PCR; TCRdb stores just in-frame clones and leaves some out. The data hold fewer than 50,000 clones, with roughly 86% observed a single time. This receptor was taken from a human donor with classical Hodgkin lymphoma. The specimen was peripheral blood mononuclear cells (PBMCs), collected at baseline. The rearrangement links TRBV29-1 to TRBJ2-3; 9 bases are a match to TRBD2. The CDR3 region is CSVASYPSGGTDTQYF. In nucleotides, the CDR3 is TGCAGCGTTGCAAGTTATCCTAGCGGGGGCACAGATACGCAGTATTTT.